The 13 T cell receptor beta chains below all came from one sample that was sequenced in a study of human T cells and chemical hapten exposure. TCRdb fed the RACE reads into MiXCR, producing one record per CDR3 protein. The data hold about 120,000 distinct CDR3 sequences, with 13% observed a single time. Time point noted: pre-sensitization, week 0. Treatment here: therapeutic diphenylcyclopropenone sensitization with weekly scalp DPC. The sequencing used whole blood, collected in connection with sensitization to the hapten diphenylcyclopropenone (DPC). The receptor source for this set is a woman aged 18-35 years with alopecia areata. Some clones in this sample may be carry-over from other donors' samples.

Details on this clonotype: This sequence may be a read error, since a much larger clone differs from it by one base. V is TRBV3-1 and J is TRBJ2-7; unclear D gene. The CDR3 loop spans 12 amino acids. Germline-derived CDR1 and CDR2 are LGHDT and YNNKEL (reference sequence). V was clipped by 4 bases and J by 2 bases, with 6 bases between them. CDR3 nucleotides: TGTGCCAGCAGCCTTAACCCCTACGAGCAGTACTTC. This encodes CASSLNPYEQYF.

This clonotype was recorded a few times. The rearrangement joins TRBV7-9 to TRBJ2-4; D remains ambiguous. Trimming took 1 base from V and 7 from J, leaving 11 bases between them. The CDR3 extends over 14 amino acids. CDR1 is SEHNR, CDR2 FQNEAQ, per germline (reference sequence). DNA of the CDR3: TGTGCCAGCAGCTTAGGTGCTGAAGCGAACATTCAGTACTTC. It yields the protein CASSLGAEANIQYF.

The CDR3 spells CSVERGAGAEAFF. The CDR3 nucleotides read TGCAGCGTTGAAAGGGGGGCTGGGGCTGAAGCTTTCTTT. The chain links TRBV29-1 to TRBJ1-1; maybe TRBD1 (6 bases). V dropped 2 bases and J dropped 6 bases, with 13 bases sitting between them. The CDR3 runs 13 residues. CDR1 is SQVTM, CDR2 ANQGSEA, per germline.

Only a few counts were recorded for this clonotype. Its ends do not fully match the called genes, so a read error is possible. This chain connects TRBV4-3 to TRBJ2-6; D is uncertain. Germline CDR1 is LGHNA and CDR2 is YSLEER. This CDR3 comprises 15 residues. Written as DNA, the CDR3 is TGCGCCAGCAGCCAAGATAGACCTGGAGCCAACGTCCTGACTTTC. Translated, it gives CASSQDRPGANVLTF.

This clonotype was counted between two and nine times. V is TRBV28 and J is TRBJ1-2; 7 bases are a match to TRBD1. The CDR3 runs to 14 residues. V dropped 7 bases and J dropped 5; count of bases not matched to a gene: 10. Germline V gene sequence: CDR1 MDHEN, CDR2 SYDVKM. The CDR3 nucleotides are TGTGCCAGCACCCTCCAGGGGGGAAGTTATGGCTACACCTTC. Translation gives CASTLQGGSYGYTF.

This sequence joins TRBV28 and TRBJ1-5, with 7 bases that match TRBD1. V lost 5 bases and J lost 7; bases outside the gene matches: 2. Germline CDR1 reads MDHEN; CDR2 reads SYDVKM. The CDR3 loop spans 12 amino acids. This CDR3 reads CASSETGQPQHF. DNA for the CDR3: TGTGCCAGCAGTGAGACAGGGCAGCCCCAGCATTTT.

The chain recombines TRBV10-3 with TRBJ2-3; either TRBD1 or TRBD2 may fit D (5 bases each). V shed 4 bases and J shed 11 bases, with 19 bases lying between them. Germline V gene data show CDR1 as ENHRY and CDR2 as SYGVKD. CDR3 length equals 14 residues. CDR3 residues: CAISVGEGRFGQYF. In nucleotides, the CDR3 is TGTGCCATCAGTGTTGGAGAGGGGCGTTTCGGGCAGTATTTT.

This clonotype was counted at least ten times. V usage is TRBV11-2 and J usage is TRBJ1-1; D remains unclear. The V end lost 1 base, the J end lost 5 bases, and 14 bases lay between the germline ends. This CDR3 comprises 15 residues. Germline V gene sequence: CDR1 SGHAT, CDR2 FQNNGV. Written as DNA, the CDR3 is TGTGCCAGCAGCTTAGCAGGATCCTCGGGGACTGAAGCTTTCTTT. Its protein is CASSLAGSSGTEAFF.

This clonotype was detected a few times. J is TRBJ2-6 and V is TRBV5-4, with TRBD1 matching over 10 bases. Trimming took 6 bases from V and 2 from J; bases not matched to a gene: 5. Germline V gene lookup returns CDR1 SGHNT and CDR2 YYREEE (reference sequence). The CDR3 runs 16 residues. This chain's CDR3 is CASNDRGLPGANVLTF. The CDR3, as DNA: TGTGCCAGCAACGACAGGGGGCTACCTGGGGCCAACGTCCTGACTTTC.

About this clonotype itself: This may arise from a read error, as a much more abundant clone is one base away. The chain links TRBV6-4 to TRBJ1-1; TRBD1 matches 11 bases. CDR1 is MRHNA, CDR2 SNTAGT, per germline. This CDR3 spans 13 amino acids. The DNA of the CDR3 is TGTGTCAGCAGAGGGACAGGGGGAGGTGAAGCTTTCTTT. It encodes CVSRGTGGGEAFF.

This chain joins TRBV7-9 and TRBJ2-5; D is unresolved. The V gene lost 0 bases and the J gene lost 2 bases, with 10 bases spanning the gap. Germline CDR1 is SEHNR and CDR2 is FQNEAQ (reference sequence). The CDR3 consists of 15 residues. The CDR3 DNA sequence: TGTGCCAGCAGCTTAGCGGTGGCGGAGCAAGAGACCCAGTACTTC. Protein product: CASSLAVAEQETQYF.

This clonotype was seen ten or more times. The CDR3, as DNA: TGTGCCAGCAGCTTAGAGAGGGGTGGTTCACCCCTCCACTTT. Protein sequence: CASSLERGGSPLHF. V and J are TRBV7-6 and TRBJ1-6; D might be TRBD1 (5 bases). Germline values: CDR1 SGHVS, CDR2 FNYEAQ. Trimming took 1 base from V and 9 from J, leaving 10 bases between them. The CDR3 is 14 amino acids.

The V call is TRBV7-9, the J call TRBJ2-7; perhaps D is TRBD1 or TRBD2 (6 bases each). Germline loops: CDR1 SEHNR, CDR2 FQNEAQ (reference sequence). This CDR3 region has 13 residues. Trimming stripped 1 base from V and 5 bases from J, with 9 bases between. For the CDR3, the DNA is TGTGCCAGCAGCTTAGACGGGGGCCACGAGCAGTACTTC. It specifies CASSLDGGHEQYF.